This is a list of T cell receptor beta chains from one sample in a study of cytomegalovirus exposure and HLA in healthy donors. The repertoire was sequenced with immunoSEQ multiplex PCR; TCRdb's copy has only in-frame clones and lacks some. The table lists about 220,000 clones, under 80% of them singletons. Specimen: PBMCs. These receptors were taken from a woman in her twenties or thirties in good health and CMV-seronegative. The CDR3 runs from the conserved cysteine through the conserved F or W. The order of the fields is J gene, clone size, D gene, V gene, CDR3 protein, CDR3 DNA. A D gene is named only where the DNA matches it firmly. Clone size is stated in some rows and not others, as once, few, many or a class when expanded.

j_gene: TRBJ1-2; abundance: NA; d_gene: NA; v_gene: TRBV5-1; CDR3aa: CASSLQQYPYGYTF; CDR3nt: TGCGCCAGCAGCTTGCAACAGTACCCCTATGGCTACACCTTC
j_gene: TRBJ2-7; abundance: NA; d_gene: NA; v_gene: TRBV11-2; CDR3aa: CASSPGQIYEQYF; CDR3nt: TGTGCCAGCAGCCCGGGACAAATCTACGAGCAGTACTTC
j_gene: TRBJ2-2; abundance: NA; d_gene: NA; v_gene: TRBV6-5; CDR3aa: CASSAARAYTGELFF; CDR3nt: TGTGCCAGCTCCGCCGCCCGCGCGTACACCGGGGAGCTGTTTTTT
j_gene: TRBJ2-7; abundance: NA; d_gene: TRBD1; v_gene: TRBV6-1; CDR3aa: CASTQGIYEQYF; CDR3nt: TGTGCCAGCACACAGGGGATCTACGAGCAGTACTTC
j_gene: TRBJ1-1; abundance: NA; d_gene: TRBD1; v_gene: TRBV18; CDR3aa: CASSPGQGITEAFF; CDR3nt: TGTGCCAGCTCACCCGGACAGGGTATCACTGAAGCTTTCTTT
j_gene: TRBJ2-1; abundance: few; d_gene: NA; v_gene: TRBV19; CDR3aa: CASSIGGYNEQFF; CDR3nt: TGTGCCAGTAGTATCGGGGGCTACAATGAGCAGTTCTTC
j_gene: TRBJ1-1; abundance: NA; d_gene: TRBD1; v_gene: TRBV5-4; CDR3aa: CASSWDRGGTEAFF; CDR3nt: TGTGCCAGCAGCTGGGACAGGGGAGGCACTGAAGCTTTCTTT
j_gene: TRBJ1-1; abundance: NA; d_gene: TRBD1; v_gene: TRBV4-2; CDR3aa: CASSGTGGTEAFF; CDR3nt: TGTGCCAGCAGCGGGACAGGGGGCACTGAAGCTTTCTTT
j_gene: TRBJ2-7; abundance: NA; d_gene: NA; v_gene: TRBV6-1; CDR3aa: CASSLGTLTYEQYF; CDR3nt: TGTGCCAGCAGCCTGGGGACTTTGACCTACGAGCAGTACTTC
j_gene: TRBJ1-3; abundance: NA; d_gene: TRBD1; v_gene: TRBV9; CDR3aa: CASSSLAVDRDSGNTIYF; CDR3nt: TGTGCCAGCAGCAGCCTAGCCGTGGACAGGGACTCTGGAAACACCATATATTTT
j_gene: TRBJ2-3; abundance: NA; d_gene: TRBD2; v_gene: TRBV19; CDR3aa: CATGGGRWTDTQYF; CDR3nt: TGTGCCACCGGGGGGGGTAGGTGGACAGATACGCAGTATTTT
j_gene: TRBJ2-2; abundance: NA; d_gene: NA; v_gene: TRBV27; CDR3aa: CASSYTGFLRAGELFF; CDR3nt: TGTGCCAGCAGTTATACAGGGTTTTTAAGAGCCGGGGAGCTGTTTTTT
j_gene: TRBJ2-7; abundance: NA; d_gene: NA; v_gene: TRBV9; CDR3aa: CASSVSSGAYEQYF; CDR3nt: TGTGCCAGCAGCGTCTCGAGCGGAGCCTACGAGCAGTACTTC
j_gene: TRBJ2-7; abundance: few; d_gene: NA; v_gene: TRBV27; CDR3aa: CASPRLYEQYF; CDR3nt: TGTGCCAGTCCCAGACTCTACGAGCAGTACTTC
j_gene: TRBJ1-4; abundance: NA; d_gene: NA; v_gene: TRBV2; CDR3aa: CASSWTEATNEKLFF; CDR3nt: TGTGCCAGCAGTTGGACAGAAGCAACTAATGAAAAACTGTTTTTT
j_gene: TRBJ1-1; abundance: once; d_gene: NA; v_gene: TRBV5-4; CDR3aa: CASSLATRALMNTEAFF; CDR3nt: TGTGCCAGCAGCTTGGCTACGAGGGCGCTCATGAACACTGAAGCTTTCTTT
j_gene: TRBJ2-7; abundance: NA; d_gene: TRBD2; v_gene: TRBV10-2; CDR3aa: CASSESQRGLEQYF; CDR3nt: TGCGCCAGCAGTGAGTCGCAGCGGGGGCTCGAGCAGTACTTC
j_gene: TRBJ1-4; abundance: NA; d_gene: NA; v_gene: TRBV10-3; CDR3aa: CAISEDALLEKLFF; CDR3nt: TGTGCCATCAGTGAGGATGCACTTCTCGAAAAACTGTTTTTT
j_gene: TRBJ2-3; abundance: NA; d_gene: NA; v_gene: TRBV25-1; CDR3aa: CASSEYAEADTQYF; CDR3nt: TGTGCCAGCAGTGAATATGCCGAGGCAGATACGCAGTATTTT
j_gene: TRBJ1-5; abundance: NA; d_gene: TRBD1; v_gene: TRBV19; CDR3aa: CASTGEVGSQPQHF; CDR3nt: TGTGCCAGCACAGGGGAAGTTGGCAGTCAGCCCCAGCATTTT
j_gene: TRBJ1-6; abundance: NA; d_gene: NA; v_gene: TRBV7-9; CDR3aa: CASSPDRDNSPLHF; CDR3nt: TGTGCCAGCAGCCCTGACAGAGATAATTCACCCCTCCACTTT
j_gene: TRBJ1-4; abundance: NA; d_gene: NA; v_gene: TRBV19; CDR3aa: CASSIDSGLRLFF; CDR3nt: TGTGCCAGTAGTATAGATTCGGGGTTGAGACTGTTTTTT
j_gene: TRBJ2-1; abundance: NA; d_gene: NA; v_gene: TRBV18; CDR3aa: CASSPAAVSYNEQFF; CDR3nt: TGTGCCAGCTCTCCCGCGGCGGTCTCCTACAATGAGCAGTTCTTC
j_gene: TRBJ1-2; abundance: few; d_gene: NA; v_gene: TRBV4-1; CDR3aa: CASSLGADRSYGYTF; CDR3nt: TGCGCCAGCAGCCTAGGGGCAGATAGGAGCTATGGCTACACCTTC
j_gene: TRBJ1-1; abundance: once; d_gene: TRBD1; v_gene: TRBV6-4; CDR3aa: CASTSGQGENTEAFF; CDR3nt: TGTGCCAGCACCTCGGGACAGGGTGAGAACACTGAAGCTTTCTTT
j_gene: TRBJ1-2; abundance: NA; d_gene: NA; v_gene: TRBV10-3; CDR3aa: CAIRPGLANYGYTF; CDR3nt: TGTGCCATCAGGCCAGGATTAGCTAACTATGGCTACACCTTC
j_gene: TRBJ1-1; abundance: NA; d_gene: NA; v_gene: TRBV6-1; CDR3aa: CASHVRNHMNTEAFF; CDR3nt: TGTGCCAGCCACGTCAGGAATCACATGAACACTGAAGCTTTCTTT
j_gene: TRBJ1-4; abundance: NA; d_gene: TRBD1; v_gene: TRBV7-9; CDR3aa: CASSPPPGQQYSEKLFF; CDR3nt: TGTGCCAGCAGCCCCCCTCCGGGACAGCAGTACAGTGAAAAACTGTTTTTT
j_gene: TRBJ2-7; abundance: NA; d_gene: TRBD2; v_gene: TRBV10-2; CDR3aa: CASRRLSGLADKSEQYF; CDR3nt: TGCGCCAGCAGACGACTCTCGGGACTAGCGGACAAGTCCGAGCAGTACTTC
j_gene: TRBJ2-7; abundance: NA; d_gene: NA; v_gene: TRBV7-9; CDR3aa: CASSSPTSYEQYF; CDR3nt: TGTGCCAGCAGCTCTCCAACTTCCTACGAGCAGTACTTC
j_gene: TRBJ1-3; abundance: NA; d_gene: NA; v_gene: TRBV6-1; CDR3aa: CASKSSGNTIYF; CDR3nt: TGTGCCAGCAAGAGCTCTGGAAACACCATATATTTT
j_gene: TRBJ1-2; abundance: NA; d_gene: TRBD1; v_gene: TRBV2; CDR3aa: CASRTTGTGGYTF; CDR3nt: TGTGCCAGCAGGACTACCGGGACAGGGGGCTACACCTTC
j_gene: TRBJ2-1; abundance: NA; d_gene: NA; v_gene: TRBV14; CDR3aa: CAISQVLRGIGSYNEQFF; CDR3nt: TGTGCCATCAGCCAAGTTTTAAGAGGTATTGGCTCCTACAATGAGCAGTTCTTC
j_gene: TRBJ2-3; abundance: NA; d_gene: TRBD2; v_gene: TRBV30; CDR3aa: CAWSPYSGGSTDTRYF; CDR3nt: TGTGCCTGGAGTCCATATAGCGGGGGCAGCACAGATACGCGGTATTTT
j_gene: TRBJ1-1; abundance: few; d_gene: TRBD1; v_gene: TRBV30; CDR3aa: CAWAQGGTGDTEAFF; CDR3nt: TGTGCCTGGGCACAAGGCGGGACAGGGGACACTGAAGCTTTCTTT
j_gene: TRBJ2-3; abundance: NA; d_gene: NA; v_gene: TRBV30; CDR3aa: CAWSSGLSTDTQYF; CDR3nt: TGTGCCTGGAGTTCAGGGTTAAGCACAGATACGCAGTATTTT
j_gene: TRBJ1-5; abundance: NA; d_gene: NA; v_gene: TRBV15; CDR3aa: CATSAGQYNQPQHF; CDR3nt: TGTGCCACCAGCGCTGGACAGTACAATCAGCCCCAGCATTTT
j_gene: TRBJ1-6; abundance: NA; d_gene: TRBD1; v_gene: TRBV6-1; CDR3aa: CASSEGQGVSPLNF; CDR3nt: TGTGCCAGCAGTGAAGGACAGGGGGTCTCACCCCTAAACTTT
j_gene: TRBJ2-5; abundance: NA; d_gene: TRBD1; v_gene: TRBV11-3; CDR3aa: CASSRFGTGDYQETQYF; CDR3nt: TGTGCCAGCAGCCGCTTTGGGACAGGGGACTACCAAGAGACCCAGTACTTC
j_gene: TRBJ1-2; abundance: NA; d_gene: TRBD1; v_gene: TRBV2; CDR3aa: CASSETGDYGYTF; CDR3nt: TGTGCCAGCAGTGAAACAGGGGACTATGGCTACACCTTC
j_gene: TRBJ2-5; abundance: NA; d_gene: NA; v_gene: TRBV27; CDR3aa: CASSLGGGETQYF; CDR3nt: TGTGCCAGCAGTTTAGGTGGCGGAGAGACCCAGTACTTC
j_gene: TRBJ2-5; abundance: NA; d_gene: NA; v_gene: TRBV9; CDR3aa: CASSGRGGGRETQYF; CDR3nt: TGTGCCAGCAGCGGAAGAGGGGGTGGGCGAGAGACCCAGTACTTC
j_gene: TRBJ2-1; abundance: NA; d_gene: NA; v_gene: TRBV5-6; CDR3aa: CASRSIWSSENYNEQFF; CDR3nt: TGTGCCAGCAGATCAATCTGGTCTAGCGAAAATTACAATGAGCAGTTCTTC
j_gene: TRBJ1-1; abundance: NA; d_gene: TRBD1; v_gene: TRBV14; CDR3aa: CASSLGQGSTEAFF; CDR3nt: TGTGCCAGCAGCCTCGGACAGGGCTCCACTGAAGCTTTCTTT
j_gene: TRBJ1-5; abundance: NA; d_gene: NA; v_gene: TRBV11-2; CDR3aa: CASSSGLMNNQPQHF; CDR3nt: TGTGCCAGCAGCTCGGGACTGATGAACAATCAGCCCCAGCATTTT
j_gene: TRBJ1-5; abundance: NA; d_gene: NA; v_gene: TRBV30; CDR3aa: CAWAFTTGNQPQHF; CDR3nt: TGTGCCTGGGCCTTTACCACAGGGAATCAGCCCCAGCATTTT
j_gene: TRBJ2-5; abundance: NA; d_gene: NA; v_gene: TRBV5-1; CDR3aa: CASSLGQASQTQYF; CDR3nt: TGCGCCAGCAGCTTGGGGCAGGCGTCCCAGACCCAGTACTTC
j_gene: TRBJ1-3; abundance: NA; d_gene: NA; v_gene: TRBV5-4; CDR3aa: CASSIDPGMRSGNTIYF; CDR3nt: TGTGCCAGCAGCATCGACCCCGGGATGCGCTCTGGAAACACCATATATTTT
j_gene: TRBJ1-3; abundance: NA; d_gene: NA; v_gene: TRBV6-5; CDR3aa: CASSYTQQGSGNTIYF; CDR3nt: TGTGCCAGCAGTTACACTCAACAGGGCTCTGGAAACACCATATATTTT
j_gene: TRBJ2-1; abundance: NA; d_gene: NA; v_gene: TRBV19; CDR3aa: CASATGSYNEQFF; CDR3nt: TGTGCCAGCGCTACGGGGTCCTACAATGAGCAGTTCTTC
j_gene: TRBJ2-3; abundance: NA; d_gene: NA; v_gene: TRBV7-6; CDR3aa: CASSSQSDTQYF; CDR3nt: TGTGCCAGCAGCTCCCAGTCAGATACGCAGTATTTT
j_gene: TRBJ1-5; abundance: NA; d_gene: TRBD1; v_gene: TRBV11-3; CDR3aa: CASSLPLRDRLLGVHQPQHF; CDR3nt: TGTGCCAGCAGCCTTCCCCTCCGGGACAGGTTATTAGGGGTTCATCAGCCCCAGCATTTT
j_gene: TRBJ1-5; abundance: NA; d_gene: NA; v_gene: TRBV19; CDR3aa: CASSIFSPITSNQPQHF; CDR3nt: TGTGCCAGTAGTATCTTTTCCCCTATAACGAGCAATCAGCCCCAGCATTTT
j_gene: TRBJ2-2; abundance: NA; d_gene: NA; v_gene: TRBV6-1; CDR3aa: CASMRENTGELFF; CDR3nt: TGTGCCAGCATGCGGGAAAACACCGGGGAGCTGTTTTTT